What follows is one T cell receptor beta chain and its context. The antigen remains unidentified. This sample is part of a study of response to subunit inactivated influenza vaccine. Study outcomes and limitations: After each seasonal influenza vaccination, few new T cells are recruited, the authors suggested.

Trimming removed 3 bases at V and 5 bases at J, with 16 bases between. The CDR3 totals 15 residues. A single record per CDR3 protein comes from TCRdb applying MiXCR to the RT-PCR reads. The repertoire consists of roughly 570,000 distinct CDR3 sequences, with 13% occurring once and the leading ten covering about an eighth. This receptor was identified in a man aged 45-65 years who received an inactivated influenza vaccine. Sample: PBMCs from blood, taken roughly 46 days after vaccination. The chain carries TRBV12-3 or TRBV12-4 and TRBJ2-5, with D perhaps matching TRBD1 (6 bases). The CDR3 sequence: CASSFVRGSGETQYF. The CDR3 DNA follows: TGTGCCAGCAGTTTTGTCAGGGGATCTGGGGAGACCCAGTACTTC.